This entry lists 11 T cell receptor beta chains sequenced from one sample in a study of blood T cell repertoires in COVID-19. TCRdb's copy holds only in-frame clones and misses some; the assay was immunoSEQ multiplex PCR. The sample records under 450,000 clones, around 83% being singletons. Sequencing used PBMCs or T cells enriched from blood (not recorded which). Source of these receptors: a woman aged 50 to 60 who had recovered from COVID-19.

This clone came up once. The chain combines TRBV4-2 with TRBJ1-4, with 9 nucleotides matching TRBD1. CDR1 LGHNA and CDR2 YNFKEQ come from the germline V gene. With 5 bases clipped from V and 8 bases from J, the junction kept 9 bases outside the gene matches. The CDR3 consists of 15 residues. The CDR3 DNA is TGTGCCAGCAGCTCACACAGGGGGCGCGAGGAAAAACTGTTTTTT. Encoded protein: CASSSHRGREEKLFF.

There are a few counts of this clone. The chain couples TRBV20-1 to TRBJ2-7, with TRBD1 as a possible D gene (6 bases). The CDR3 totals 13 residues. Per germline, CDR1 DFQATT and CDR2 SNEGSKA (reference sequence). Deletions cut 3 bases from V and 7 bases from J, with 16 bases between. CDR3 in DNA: TGCAGTGCTAGTAAGGACAGTTCGTGGGAGCAGTACTTC. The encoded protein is CSASKDSSWEQYF.

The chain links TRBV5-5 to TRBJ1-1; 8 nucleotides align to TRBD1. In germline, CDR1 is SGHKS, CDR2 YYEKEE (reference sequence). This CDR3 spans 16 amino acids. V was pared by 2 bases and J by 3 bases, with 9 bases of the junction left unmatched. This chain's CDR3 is CASSFGRGQVDTEAFF. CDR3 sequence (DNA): TGTGCCAGCAGCTTTGGCAGGGGGCAGGTTGACACTGAAGCTTTCTTT.

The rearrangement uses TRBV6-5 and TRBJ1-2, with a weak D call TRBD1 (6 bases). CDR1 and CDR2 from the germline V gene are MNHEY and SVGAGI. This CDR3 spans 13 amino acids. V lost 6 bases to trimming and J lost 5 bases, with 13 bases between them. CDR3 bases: TGTGCCAGCAGCGCAGGGGCTCGGTATGGCTACACCTTC. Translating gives CASSAGARYGYTF.

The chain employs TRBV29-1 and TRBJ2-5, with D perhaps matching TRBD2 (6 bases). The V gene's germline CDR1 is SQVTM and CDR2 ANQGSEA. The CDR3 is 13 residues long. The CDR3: CSLRSGLGETQYF. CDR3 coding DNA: TGCAGTCTCAGATCGGGACTGGGCGAGACCCAGTACTTC.

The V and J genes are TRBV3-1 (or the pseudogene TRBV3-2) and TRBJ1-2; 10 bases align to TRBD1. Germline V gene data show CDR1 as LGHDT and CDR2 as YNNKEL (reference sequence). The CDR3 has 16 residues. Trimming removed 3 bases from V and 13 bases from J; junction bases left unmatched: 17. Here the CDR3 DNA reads TGTGCCAGCAGCCATTCTCCCGGGACAGGGGATAGTCGGGGCACCTTC. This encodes CASSHSPGTGDSRGTF.

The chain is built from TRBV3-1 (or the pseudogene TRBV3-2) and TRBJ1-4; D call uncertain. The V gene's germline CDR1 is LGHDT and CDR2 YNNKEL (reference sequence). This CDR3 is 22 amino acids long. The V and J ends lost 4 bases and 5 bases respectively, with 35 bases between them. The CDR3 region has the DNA TGTGCCAGCAGCCCAAGGCGTAGGGAGATGGTGGGCATTAATAACCAAAATGAAAAACTGTTTTTT. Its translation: CASSPRRREMVGINNQNEKLFF.

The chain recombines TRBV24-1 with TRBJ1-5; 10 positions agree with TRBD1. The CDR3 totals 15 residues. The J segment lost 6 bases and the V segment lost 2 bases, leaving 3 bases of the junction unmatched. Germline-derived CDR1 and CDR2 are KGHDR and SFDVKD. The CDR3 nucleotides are TGTGCCACCAGTGATTGGGACAGGGGAAGTCAGCCCCAGCATTTT. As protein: CATSDWDRGSQPQHF.

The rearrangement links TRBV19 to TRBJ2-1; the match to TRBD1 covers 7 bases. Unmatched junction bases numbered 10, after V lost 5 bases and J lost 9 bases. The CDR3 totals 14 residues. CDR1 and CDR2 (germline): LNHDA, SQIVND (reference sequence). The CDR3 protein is CASSAQTGMAEQFF. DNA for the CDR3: TGTGCCAGTAGTGCCCAGACAGGGATGGCTGAGCAGTTCTTC.

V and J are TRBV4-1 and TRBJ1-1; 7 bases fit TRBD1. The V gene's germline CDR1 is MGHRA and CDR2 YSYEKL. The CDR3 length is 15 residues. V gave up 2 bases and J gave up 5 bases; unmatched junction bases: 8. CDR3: CASSQQMTGWTEAFF. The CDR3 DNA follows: TGCGCCAGCAGCCAACAAATGACAGGGTGGACTGAAGCTTTCTTT.

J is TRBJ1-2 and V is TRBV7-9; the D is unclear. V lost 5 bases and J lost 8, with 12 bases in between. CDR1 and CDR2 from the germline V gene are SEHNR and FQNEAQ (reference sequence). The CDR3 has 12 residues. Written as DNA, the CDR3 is TGTGCCAGCAGCCCGTTAGTGGGCGGCTACACCTTC. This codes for CASSPLVGGYTF.